The clone carrying this TCR beta chain was picked up many times. Using unique molecular identifiers, the investigators prepared the TCRbeta library. TCRdb re-analysed the PCR reads in MiXCR, keeping a single row per CDR3 protein. The repertoire holds some 80,000 distinct CDR3 sequences, around 18% seen once, with 51% in the top ten. The data stem from a study of T-cell reconstitution after alpha-beta-depleted transplantation in children. The sequence was collected from a male patient aged 2 to 10 who had a stem cell transplant for acute lymphoblastic leukemia, so the T cells may come from the graft donor. Sequencing used PBMCs, mostly from graft donor cells, obtained 360 days after TCRalphabeta/CD19-depleted stem cell transplant.

The CDR3 sequence is CASSATGREQYF. CDR3 sequence (DNA): TGTGCCAGCAGCGCCACAGGGAGGGAGCAGTACTTC. This rearrangement joins TRBV7-8 to TRBJ2-7, with D perhaps given as TRBD1 or TRBD2 (6 bases each). Germline-derived CDR1 and CDR2 are SGHVS and FQNEAQ. The CDR3 loop spans 12 amino acids. V was shortened by 5 bases and J by 7 bases, with 12 bases between the two germline ends.